The 9 T cell receptor beta chains given below trace back to one sample, sequenced in a study of beta chain features in type 1 diabetes. Expressed TCRB transcripts were sequenced after all isolated RNA was converted to cDNA. Repertoires were generated with immunoSEQ multiplex PCR, while TCRdb's copy carries only in-frame clones and drops some. The sample shows roughly 380,000 clones, about 19% of them seen only once. Specimen: naive CD4+ T cells from blood. The receptors derive from a woman aged 18-29 years in good health.

This clone occurred a few times. The chain carries TRBV9 and TRBJ2-2; TRBD2 agrees at 9 bases. The germline V gene encodes CDR1 SGDLS and CDR2 YYNGEE. The CDR3 extends over 16 amino acids. Germline trimming cut 3 bases from V and 7 bases from J; bases unmatched to any gene: 10. CDR3 coding DNA: TGTGCCAGCAGCGAACTTAGCGGGAGTTATGTCGGGGAGCTGTTTTTT. It codes for CASSELSGSYVGELFF.

The chain combines TRBV5-6 with TRBJ2-4, with TRBD1 identical over 7 bases. From germline, CDR1 is SGHDT and CDR2 YYEEEE. J was trimmed by 5 bases and V by 3 bases; bases with no gene match: 2. The CDR3 is made up of 13 amino acids. CDR3 sequence reads: CASSSGTENIQYF. The DNA for the CDR3 is TGTGCCAGCAGCTCAGGGACAGAAAACATTCAGTACTTC.

V is TRBV30 and J is TRBJ1-2, with 8 bases lining up with TRBD1. The CDR3 extends over 16 amino acids. V lost 2 bases and J lost 2; bases outside the gene matches: 10. Germline assignment: CDR1 GTSNPN and CDR2 SVGIG (reference sequence). The CDR3 sequence: CAWSTTGQGLNYGYTF. The CDR3 nucleotides are TGTGCCTGGAGTACTACCGGACAGGGACTAAACTATGGCTACACCTTC.

The rearrangement joins TRBV30 to TRBJ1-2; TRBD1 is a possible D gene (5 bases). CDR3 length equals 13 residues. Trimming stripped 3 bases from V and 6 bases from J, with 14 bases between. The germline V gene has CDR1 GTSNPN and CDR2 SVGIG (reference sequence). The CDR3 loop is CAWSRVFNDGYTF. The CDR3 region has the DNA TGTGCCTGGAGCAGGGTATTTAATGATGGCTACACCTTC.

This clone came up a few times. V gene TRBV30 combines with J gene TRBJ1-4, with 7 positions matching TRBD1. V gave up 1 base and J gave up 3 bases; unmatched junction bases: 11. This CDR3 has 17 amino acids. The germline CDR1 and CDR2 sequences are GTSNPN and SVGIG (reference sequence). CDR3 sequence: CAWSALGDRRSNEKLFF. CDR3 in DNA: TGTGCCTGGAGTGCCTTGGGGGACAGAAGATCTAATGAAAAACTGTTTTTT.

On this clone itself: The sample contains more than one DNA sequence encoding this CDR3. This chain joins TRBV9 and TRBJ1-5; no clear D. V was cut by 4 bases and J by 0 bases, with 11 bases left in between. Per germline, CDR1 SGDLS and CDR2 YYNGEE. This CDR3 spans 15 amino acids. The CDR3 spells CASSPGLISNQPQHF. As DNA, the CDR3 is TGTGCCAGCAGCCCTGGCCTGATTAGCAATCAGCCCCAGCATTTT. Full variable domain (outside the CDR3, taken from reference TRBV9 and TRBJ1-5): DSGVTQTPKHLITATGQRVTLRCSPRSGDLSVYWYQQSLDQGLQFLIQYYNGEERAKGNILERFSAQQFPDLHSELNLSSLELGDSALYFCASSPGLISNQPQHFGDGTRLSIL.

The J gene is TRBJ2-7, the V gene TRBV6-5, with 7 positions matching TRBD1. The germline CDR1 and CDR2 sequences are MNHEY and SVGAGI. The trim removed 5 bases at V and 5 bases at J, leaving 12 bases unmatched. The CDR3 runs 15 residues. In nucleotides, the CDR3 is TGTGCCAGCAGTCCTACCGGGACAGCGCTCGACGAGCAGTACTTC. Its protein is CASSPTGTALDEQYF.

The rearrangement links TRBV11-3 to TRBJ2-1; tentatively, D is TRBD2 (5 bases). Germline values: CDR1 SGHNT, CDR2 YENEEA. CDR3 length equals 11 residues. V was cut by 5 bases and J by 10 bases, with 9 bases left in between. CDR3 in DNA: TGTGCCAGCAGCGGCGGGCTAGAGCAGTTCTTC. Translated, it gives CASSGGLEQFF.

The rearrangement uses TRBV7-2 and TRBJ2-7; 8 bases are shared with TRBD1. Germline CDR1 reads SGHTA; CDR2 reads FQGNSA. Trimming removed 3 bases from V and 7 bases from J; junction bases left unmatched: 8. This CDR3 has 14 amino acids. As DNA, the CDR3 is TGTGCCAGCAGCTTCCAGGGGGCCCCTGGGGAGCAGTACTTC. Amino acid sequence: CASSFQGAPGEQYF.